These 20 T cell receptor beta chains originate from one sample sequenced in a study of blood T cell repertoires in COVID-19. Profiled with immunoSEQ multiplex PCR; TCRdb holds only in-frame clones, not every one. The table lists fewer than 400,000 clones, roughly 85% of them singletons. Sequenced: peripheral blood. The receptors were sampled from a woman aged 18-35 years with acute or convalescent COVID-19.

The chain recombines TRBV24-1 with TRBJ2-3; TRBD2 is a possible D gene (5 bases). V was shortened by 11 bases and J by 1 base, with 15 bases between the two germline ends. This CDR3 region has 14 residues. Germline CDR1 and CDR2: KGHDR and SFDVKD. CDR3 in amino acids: CAIDGERGTDTQYF. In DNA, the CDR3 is TGTGCCATCGACGGGGAGAGGGGCACAGATACGCAGTATTTT.

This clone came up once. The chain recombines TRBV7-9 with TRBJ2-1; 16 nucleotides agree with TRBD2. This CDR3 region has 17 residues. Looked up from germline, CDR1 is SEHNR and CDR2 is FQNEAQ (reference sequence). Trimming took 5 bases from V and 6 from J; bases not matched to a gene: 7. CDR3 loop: CASSTGTSGRAINEQFF. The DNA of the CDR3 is TGTGCCAGCAGCACCGGGACTAGCGGGAGGGCAATCAATGAGCAGTTCTTC.

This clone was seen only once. CDR3 DNA sequence: TGCGCCAGCAGCCGGACAGGGAGTTTGTATAATGAGCAGTTCTTC. Encoded protein: CASSRTGSLYNEQFF. The chain couples TRBV4-1 to TRBJ2-1, with 8 nucleotides matching TRBD1. Germline values: CDR1 MGHRA, CDR2 YSYEKL. Trimming removed 4 bases from V and 7 bases from J; junction bases left unmatched: 9. The length of the CDR3 is 15 residues.

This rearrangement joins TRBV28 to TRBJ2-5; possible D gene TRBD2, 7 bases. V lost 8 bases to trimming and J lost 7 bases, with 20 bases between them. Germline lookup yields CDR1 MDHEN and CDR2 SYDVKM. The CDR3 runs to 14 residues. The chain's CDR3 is CASRGGGTAGTQYF. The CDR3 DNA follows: TGTGCCAGCCGAGGGGGAGGGACGGCGGGGACCCAGTACTTC.

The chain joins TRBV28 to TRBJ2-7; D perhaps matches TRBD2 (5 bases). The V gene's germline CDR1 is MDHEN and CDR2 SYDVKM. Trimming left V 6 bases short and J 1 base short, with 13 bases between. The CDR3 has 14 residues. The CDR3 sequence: CASSVHRGSYEQYF. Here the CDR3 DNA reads TGTGCCAGCAGCGTCCATCGGGGATCCTACGAGCAGTACTTC.

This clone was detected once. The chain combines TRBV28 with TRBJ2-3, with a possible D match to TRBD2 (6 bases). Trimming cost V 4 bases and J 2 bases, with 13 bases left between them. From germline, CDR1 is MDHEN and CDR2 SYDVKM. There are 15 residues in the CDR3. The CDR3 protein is CASSSYGGVTDTQYF. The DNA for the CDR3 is TGTGCCAGCAGTTCATATGGAGGGGTCACAGATACGCAGTATTTT.

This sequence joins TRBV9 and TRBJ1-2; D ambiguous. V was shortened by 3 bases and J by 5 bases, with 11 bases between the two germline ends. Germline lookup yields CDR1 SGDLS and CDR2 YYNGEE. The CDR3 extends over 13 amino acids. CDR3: CASSGEAVYGYTF. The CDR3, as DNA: TGTGCCAGCAGCGGAGAGGCCGTTTATGGCTACACCTTC. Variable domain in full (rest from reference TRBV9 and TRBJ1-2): DSGVTQTPKHLITATGQRVTLRCSPRSGDLSVYWYQQSLDQGLQFLIQYYNGEERAKGNILERFSAQQFPDLHSELNLSSLELGDSALYFCASSGEAVYGYTFGSGTRLTVV.

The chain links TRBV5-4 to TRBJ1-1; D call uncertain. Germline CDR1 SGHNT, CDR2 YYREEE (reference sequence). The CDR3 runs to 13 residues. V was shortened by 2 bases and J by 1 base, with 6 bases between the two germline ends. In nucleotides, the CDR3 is TGTGCCAGCAGCTTTCCATCGAACACTGAAGCTTTCTTT. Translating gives CASSFPSNTEAFF.

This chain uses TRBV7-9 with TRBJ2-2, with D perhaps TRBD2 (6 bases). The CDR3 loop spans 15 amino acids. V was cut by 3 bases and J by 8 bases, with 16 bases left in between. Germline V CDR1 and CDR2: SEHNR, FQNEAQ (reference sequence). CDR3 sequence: CASSFGRGPQGELFF. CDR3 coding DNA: TGTGCCAGCAGCTTCGGGCGGGGACCCCAAGGGGAGCTGTTTTTT.

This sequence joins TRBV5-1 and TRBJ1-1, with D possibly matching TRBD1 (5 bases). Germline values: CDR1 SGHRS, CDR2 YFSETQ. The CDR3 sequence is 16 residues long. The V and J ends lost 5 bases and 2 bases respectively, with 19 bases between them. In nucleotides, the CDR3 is TGCGCCAGCAGACCGAGCGTCCGACAGTCAAACACTGAAGCTTTCTTT. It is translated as CASRPSVRQSNTEAFF. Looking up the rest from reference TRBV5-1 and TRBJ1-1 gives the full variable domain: KAGVTQTPRYLIKTRGQQVTLSCSPISGHRSVSWYQQTPGQGLQFLFEYFSETQRNKGNFPGRFSGRQFSNSRSEMNVSTLELGDSALYLCASRPSVRQSNTEAFFGQGTRLTVV.

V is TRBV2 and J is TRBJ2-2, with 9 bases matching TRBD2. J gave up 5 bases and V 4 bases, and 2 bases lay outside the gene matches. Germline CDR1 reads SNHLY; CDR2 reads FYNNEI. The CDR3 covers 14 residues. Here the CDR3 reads CASSVSGSTGELFF. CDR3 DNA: TGTGCCAGCAGTGTTAGCGGGAGTACCGGGGAGCTGTTTTTT. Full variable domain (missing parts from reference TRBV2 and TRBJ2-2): EPEVTQTPSHQVTQMGQEVILRCVPISNHLYFYWYRQILGQKVEFLVSFYNNEISEKSEIFDDQFSVERPDGSNFTLKIRSTKLEDSAMYFCASSVSGSTGELFFGEGSRLTVL.

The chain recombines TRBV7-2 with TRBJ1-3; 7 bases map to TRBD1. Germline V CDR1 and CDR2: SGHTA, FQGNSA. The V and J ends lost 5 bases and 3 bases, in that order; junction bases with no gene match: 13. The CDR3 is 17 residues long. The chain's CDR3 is CASSPGTVARVGNTIYF. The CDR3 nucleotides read TGTGCCAGCAGCCCGGGGACAGTAGCTCGGGTTGGAAACACCATATATTTT.

CDR3 region: CASSLGIAGGSETQYF. The CDR3 coding sequence is TGCGCCAGCAGCCTTGGGATAGCGGGGGGATCGGAGACCCAGTACTTC. The chain employs TRBV5-1 and TRBJ2-5; 10 bases fit TRBD2. The CDR3 spans 16 residues. Trimming took 4 bases from V and 5 from J; bases not matched to a gene: 11. The germline gives CDR1 SGHRS, CDR2 YFSETQ.

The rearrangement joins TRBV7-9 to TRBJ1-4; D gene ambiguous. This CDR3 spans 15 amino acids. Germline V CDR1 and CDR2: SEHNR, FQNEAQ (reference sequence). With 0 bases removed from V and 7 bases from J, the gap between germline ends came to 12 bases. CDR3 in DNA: TGTGCCAGCAGCTTAGCCCGACTGGAGGGTGAAAAACTGTTTTTT. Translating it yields CASSLARLEGEKLFF.

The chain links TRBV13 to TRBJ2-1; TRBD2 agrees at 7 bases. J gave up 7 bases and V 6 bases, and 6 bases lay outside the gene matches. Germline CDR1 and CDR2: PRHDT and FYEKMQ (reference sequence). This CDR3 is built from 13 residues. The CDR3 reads CASSARGGNEQFF. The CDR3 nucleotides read TGTGCCAGCAGTGCCCGGGGAGGGAATGAGCAGTTCTTC.

This CDR3 reads CASSQERTSTDTQYF. The CDR3, as DNA: TGTGCCAGCAGCCAAGAAAGGACAAGCACAGATACGCAGTATTTT. This chain connects TRBV14 to TRBJ2-3; tentatively, D is TRBD1 (5 bases). Germline V gene lookup returns CDR1 SGHDN and CDR2 FVKESK. The CDR3 covers 15 residues. The V end lost 0 bases, the J end lost 0 bases, and 7 bases lay between the germline ends. Full variable domain (remainder filled in from reference TRBV14 and TRBJ2-3): EAGVTQFPSHSVIEKGQTVTLRCDPISGHDNLYWYRRVMGKEIKFLLHFVKESKQDESGMPNNRFLAERTGGTYSTLKVQPAELEDSGVYFCASSQERTSTDTQYFGPGTRLTVL.

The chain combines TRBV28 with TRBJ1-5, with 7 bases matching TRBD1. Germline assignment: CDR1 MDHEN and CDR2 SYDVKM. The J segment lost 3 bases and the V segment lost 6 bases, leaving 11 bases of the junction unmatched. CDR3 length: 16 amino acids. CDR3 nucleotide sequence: TGTGCCAGCAGAGACAGACAGGGATGGGACAATCAGCCCCAGCATTTT. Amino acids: CASRDRQGWDNQPQHF.

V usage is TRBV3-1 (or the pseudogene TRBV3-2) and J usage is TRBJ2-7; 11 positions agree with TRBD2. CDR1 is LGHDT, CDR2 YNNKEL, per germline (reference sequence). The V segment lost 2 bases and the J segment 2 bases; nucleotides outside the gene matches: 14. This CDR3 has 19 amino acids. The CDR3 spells CASSQSVFRTSGSAYEQYF. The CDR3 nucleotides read TGTGCCAGCAGCCAATCCGTTTTCCGGACTAGCGGGTCAGCCTACGAGCAGTACTTC.

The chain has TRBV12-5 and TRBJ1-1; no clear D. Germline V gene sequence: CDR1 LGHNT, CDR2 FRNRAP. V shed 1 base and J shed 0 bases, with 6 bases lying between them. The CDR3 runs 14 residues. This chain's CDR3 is CASGLAVLNTEAFF. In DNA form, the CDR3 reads TGTGCTAGTGGTTTGGCAGTTTTGAACACTGAAGCTTTCTTT. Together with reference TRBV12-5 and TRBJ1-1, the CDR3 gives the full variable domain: DARVTQTPRHKVTEMGQEVTMRCQPILGHNTVFWYRQTMMQGLELLAYFRNRAPLDDSGMPKDRFSAEMPDATLATLKIQPSEPRDSAVYFCASGLAVLNTEAFFGQGTRLTVV.

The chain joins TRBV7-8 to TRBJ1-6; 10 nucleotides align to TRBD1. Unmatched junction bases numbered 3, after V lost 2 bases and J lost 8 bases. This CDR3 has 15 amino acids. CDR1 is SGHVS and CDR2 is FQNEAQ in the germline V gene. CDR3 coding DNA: TGTGCCAGCAGCTTATCCGGGACAGGGGATTCACCCCTCCACTTT. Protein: CASSLSGTGDSPLHF.